A single sample is the source of the 19 T cell receptor beta chains below, sequenced in a study of cytomegalovirus exposure and HLA in healthy donors. Amplification used 60 Vbeta primers and 13 Jbeta primers. The repertoire was sequenced with immunoSEQ multiplex PCR; TCRdb's copy has only in-frame clones and lacks some. Here the sample spans about 150,000 clones, around 70% being singletons. Material for sequencing was PBMCs. These receptors came from a woman aged 60 to 75 in good health and CMV-seropositive.

This clone came up a few times. The CDR3 DNA reads TGTGCCACCAGCCACATGTTGGGCAGGGGAACCTACGAGCAGTACTTC. Amino acids: CATSHMLGRGTYEQYF. The rearrangement uses TRBV15 and TRBJ2-7; D may be TRBD1 (6 bases). The germline V and J ends were trimmed by 5 bases and 2 bases, with 19 bases remaining between them. This CDR3 has 16 residues. Germline loops: CDR1 LNHNV, CDR2 YYDKDF (reference sequence).

This chain links TRBV5-1 with TRBJ2-1, with D unclear. Germline V gene data show CDR1 as SGHRS and CDR2 as YFSETQ. This CDR3 has 12 amino acids. The V end lost 5 bases, the J end lost 6 bases, and 9 bases lay between the germline ends. DNA for the CDR3: TGCGCCAGCAGATCGAGAGGCAATGAGCAGTTCTTC. It translates to CASRSRGNEQFF.

This chain links TRBV11-1 with TRBJ2-5; TRBD1 agrees at 11 bases. Trimming cost V 3 bases and J 6 bases; bases outside gene matches: 3. Per the germline V gene, CDR1 is SGHAT and CDR2 is FQDESV (reference sequence). The CDR3 extends over 14 amino acids. This CDR3 is CASSFGQGAKTQYF. The CDR3 region has the DNA TGTGCCAGCAGCTTCGGACAGGGGGCGAAGACCCAGTACTTC.

V is TRBV7-8 and J is TRBJ1-1, with D unresolved. Trimming removed 0 bases from V and 1 base from J, with 6 bases in between. This CDR3 is 14 amino acids long. CDR1 SGHVS and CDR2 FQNEAQ come from the germline V gene. This CDR3 is CASSLAEGNTEAFF. In nucleotides, the CDR3 is TGTGCCAGCAGCTTAGCGGAGGGGAACACTGAAGCTTTCTTT.

Here the CDR3 DNA reads TGTGCCAGCACCAGAGAGGACAGGGATAATGAAAAACTGTTTTTT. Its protein product is CASTREDRDNEKLFF. V gene TRBV2 combines with J gene TRBJ1-4; 8 bases are a match to TRBD1. Unmatched junction bases numbered 8, after V lost 7 bases and J lost 4 bases. CDR3 length equals 15 residues. CDR1 is SNHLY, CDR2 FYNNEI, per germline.

The V call is TRBV2, the J call TRBJ1-5, with a tentative D call TRBD1 (5 bases). V lost 8 bases to trimming and J lost 4 bases, with 18 bases between them. The CDR3 covers 15 residues. The germline CDR1 and CDR2 sequences are SNHLY and FYNNEI. In DNA form, the CDR3 reads TGTGCCAGCGCCTGGGGCGGGGATAGAAATCAGCCCCAGCATTTT. This codes for CASAWGGDRNQPQHF.

This sequence joins TRBV7-2 and TRBJ2-7; 14 positions match TRBD2. The germline V gene encodes CDR1 SGHTA and CDR2 FQGNSA. The V segment lost 5 bases and the J segment 5 bases; nucleotides outside the gene matches: 2. The CDR3 extends over 14 amino acids. Written as DNA, the CDR3 is TGTGCCAGCAGCGCGGGACTAGCGGGAGACGAGCAGTACTTC. Translated: CASSAGLAGDEQYF.

The chain couples TRBV28 to TRBJ2-7; TRBD2 matches 9 bases. CDR3 length: 15 residues. V gave up 3 bases and J gave up 6 bases; unmatched junction bases: 9. Germline loops: CDR1 MDHEN, CDR2 SYDVKM. CDR3 DNA: TGTGCCAGCAGTTTCTCTTGGCGGGAGGGCGGCGAGCAGTACTTC. It is translated as CASSFSWREGGEQYF. Full variable domain (outside the CDR3, taken from reference TRBV28 and TRBJ2-7): DVKVTQSSRYLVKRTGEKVFLECVQDMDHENMFWYRQDPGLGLRLIYFSYDVKMKEKGDIPEGYSVSREKKERFSLILESASTNQTSMYLCASSFSWREGGEQYFGPGTRLTVT.

The rearrangement uses TRBV2 and TRBJ1-4; D is unresolved. There are 16 residues in the CDR3. The V gene's germline CDR1 is SNHLY and CDR2 FYNNEI. V was cut by 6 bases and J by 5 bases, with 19 bases left in between. CDR3 sequence (DNA): TGTGCCAGCAGCTTACAGCTTCCCCCAATGAATGAAAAACTGTTTTTT. Its translation: CASSLQLPPMNEKLFF.

This chain links TRBV14 with TRBJ2-6, with a possible D match to TRBD2 (5 bases). The CDR3 loop spans 15 amino acids. Germline CDR1 reads SGHDN; CDR2 reads FVKESK. V dropped 1 base and J dropped 2 bases, with 6 bases sitting between them. The DNA of the CDR3 is TGTGCCAGCAGCCAAGTCGGGGCTGGGGCCAACGTCCTGACTTTC. Amino acids: CASSQVGAGANVLTF. The whole variable domain, remainder taken from reference TRBV14 and TRBJ2-6, is EAGVTQFPSHSVIEKGQTVTLRCDPISGHDNLYWYRRVMGKEIKFLLHFVKESKQDESGMPNNRFLAERTGGTYSTLKVQPAELEDSGVYFCASSQVGAGANVLTFGAGSRLTVL.

The table lists this clone with a count of one. The chain joins TRBV5-1 to TRBJ2-7; TRBD2 matches at 12 bases. V was pared by 4 bases and J by 7 bases, with 12 bases of the junction left unmatched. CDR1 SGHRS and CDR2 YFSETQ come from the germline V gene. This CDR3 comprises 16 residues. The CDR3 reads CASSRGTSGQVEEQYF. CDR3 sequence (DNA): TGCGCCAGCAGCAGAGGGACTAGCGGGCAAGTCGAGGAGCAGTACTTC.

The chain has TRBV9 and TRBJ1-3; 8 bases align to TRBD1. This CDR3 has 15 amino acids. The trim removed 3 bases at V and 2 bases at J, leaving 4 bases unmatched. In germline, CDR1 is SGDLS, CDR2 YYNGEE. As DNA, the CDR3 is TGTGCCAGCAGCGACCCGGACAGGGCTGGAAACACCATATATTTT. It is translated as CASSDPDRAGNTIYF.

This clone was detected a few times. The V and J genes are TRBV7-3 and TRBJ2-1, with 7 bases fitting TRBD2. After removal of 4 bases from V and 9 bases from J, the junction contained 9 bases not matched to a gene. Germline V gives CDR1 SGHTA, CDR2 FQGTGA. This CDR3 contains 14 residues. The CDR3 loop reads CASSSQRDTGEQFF. In nucleotides, the CDR3 is TGTGCCAGCAGCTCTCAGCGGGATACGGGTGAGCAGTTCTTC.

The rearrangement joins TRBV5-6 to TRBJ1-3; the D gene is possibly TRBD1 (5 bases). The germline V gene has CDR1 SGHDT and CDR2 YYEEEE. Deletions cut 0 bases from V and 0 bases from J, with 16 bases between. This CDR3 has 18 residues. The CDR3 protein is CASSLGGTFLISGNTIYF. In DNA form, the CDR3 reads TGTGCCAGCAGCTTGGGAGGGACTTTTTTGATCTCTGGAAACACCATATATTTT.

CDR3 sequence (DNA): TGTGCCAGCAGTTTAGGCGGGGGGGCCCCGGCGGGGAGTGAAGCTTTCTTT. Protein sequence: CASSLGGGAPAGSEAFF. The rearrangement links TRBV28 to TRBJ1-1; a weak D match, TRBD1 (6 bases). The V gene lost 2 bases and the J gene lost 7 bases, with 23 bases spanning the gap. From germline, CDR1 is MDHEN and CDR2 SYDVKM. This CDR3 comprises 17 residues.

Comments on this clone: At one end, the junction sequence differs from germline, possibly due to a read error. This chain links TRBV28 with TRBJ2-7, with 8 bases aligning to TRBD1. This CDR3 has 12 amino acids. Germline loops: CDR1 MDHEN, CDR2 SYDVKM. This chain's CDR3 is CASSRGQELRNF. The CDR3, as DNA: TGTGCCAGCAGCCGGGGACAGGAACTTAGGAACTTC. Variable domain in full (rest from reference TRBV28 and TRBJ2-7): DVKVTQSSRYLVKRTGEKVFLECVQDMDHENMFWYRQDPGLGLRLIYFSYDVKMKEKGDIPEGYSVSREKKERFSLILESASTNQTSMYLCASSRGQELRNFGPGTRLTVT.

This chain connects TRBV18 to TRBJ1-2; the D is unclear. Trimming pared 0 bases from V and 4 bases from J, leaving 9 bases between. CDR1 and CDR2 (germline): KGHSH, LQKENI. This CDR3 is 14 amino acids long. The CDR3 bases are TGTGCCAGCTCACCACCTCCGGGTGCCTATGGCTACACCTTC. Residues: CASSPPPGAYGYTF.

V is TRBV6-1 and J is TRBJ2-5, with D uncertain. Germline CDR1 and CDR2: MNHNS and SASEGT. V was cut by 3 bases and J by 3 bases, with 8 bases left in between. CDR3 size: 13 residues. The CDR3: CASSDARKETQYF. CDR3 nucleotide sequence: TGTGCCAGCAGTGATGCGCGGAAAGAGACCCAGTACTTC.

The chain employs TRBV14 and TRBJ2-7; unclear D gene. The V gene lost 5 bases and the J gene lost 0 bases, with 11 bases spanning the gap. The CDR3 runs to 14 residues. The germline V gene has CDR1 SGHDN and CDR2 FVKESK. Here the CDR3 reads CASSAPGYSYEQYF. As DNA, the CDR3 is TGTGCCAGCAGCGCGCCCGGTTACTCCTACGAGCAGTACTTC.